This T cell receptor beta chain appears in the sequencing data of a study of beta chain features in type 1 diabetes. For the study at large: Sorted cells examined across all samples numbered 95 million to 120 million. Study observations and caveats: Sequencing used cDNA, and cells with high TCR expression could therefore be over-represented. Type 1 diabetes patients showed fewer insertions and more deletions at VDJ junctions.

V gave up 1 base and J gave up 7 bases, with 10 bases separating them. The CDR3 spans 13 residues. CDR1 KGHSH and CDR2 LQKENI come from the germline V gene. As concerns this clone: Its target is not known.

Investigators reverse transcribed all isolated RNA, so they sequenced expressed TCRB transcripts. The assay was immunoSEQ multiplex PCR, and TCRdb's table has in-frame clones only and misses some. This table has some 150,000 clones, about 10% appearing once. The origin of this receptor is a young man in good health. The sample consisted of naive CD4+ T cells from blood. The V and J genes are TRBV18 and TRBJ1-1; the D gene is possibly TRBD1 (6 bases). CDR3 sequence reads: CASSPLEQGEAFF. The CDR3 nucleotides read TGTGCCAGCTCACCACTTGAACAGGGTGAAGCTTTCTTT.